These T cell receptor beta chains were read from a single sample in a study of blood T cell repertoires in COVID-19. Clones were sequenced by immunoSEQ multiplex PCR, and TCRdb holds only the in-frame ones, with some missing. Among tens of thousands of clones listed, 80% were seen once. Material for sequencing was peripheral blood. The receptors were sampled from a woman aged 80 or over with acute or convalescent COVID-19. CDR3s include the opening cysteine and the closing phenylalanine or tryptophan. The size field is filled for only some rows; it gives once, few, many or a size class.

J	size	V	CDR3
TRBJ2-3	-	TRBV12-3/TRBV12-4	CASGEIGTDTQYF
TRBJ2-1	-	TRBV7-8	CASSPRPGLAGVGEQFF
TRBJ1-5	-	TRBV23-1	CASSQIVGQGRNQPQHF
TRBJ1-5	-	TRBV3-1/TRBV3-2	CASSPSRTGLYQPQHF
TRBJ2-7	-	TRBV7-2	CASSSTGYTYEQYF
TRBJ2-7	few	TRBV6-5	CASSYLAGGGYEQYF
TRBJ1-1	few	TRBV5-1	CASSLDRANTEAFF
TRBJ2-1	few	TRBV5-5	CASSRSGSGGIFNEQFF
TRBJ1-2	-	TRBV10-3	CAINGGQGTYGYTF
TRBJ2-3	once	TRBV2	CASSEEGEKQYF
TRBJ1-1	-	TRBV3-1/TRBV3-2	CASSQPYTEAFF
TRBJ1-1	-	TRBV7-8	CASSSQVNTEAFF
TRBJ1-2	-	TRBV6-6	CASSSGQVHGYTF
TRBJ1-5	-	TRBV28	CAVPGQGAHGNQPQHF
TRBJ2-3	-	TRBV7-9	CASSSRGSRRADTQYF
TRBJ1-5	-	TRBV28	CASSPTGQGHNQPQHF
TRBJ1-1	-	TRBV27	CASSPRDRGGAFF
TRBJ1-1	-	TRBV2	CAKKTGDDTEAFF
TRBJ2-7	few	TRBV19	CASTNTGTGGDEQYF
TRBJ1-5	-	TRBV18	CASSPREGAGNQPQHF
TRBJ2-5	-	TRBV28	CASSSPRGQGQETQYF
TRBJ2-2	-	TRBV5-4	CASSSSGTSLPGELFF
TRBJ1-1	-	TRBV20-1	CSASSEAHTEAFF
TRBJ2-7	-	TRBV6-5	CASSQGQSFLRAQYF
TRBJ2-1	-	TRBV3-1/TRBV3-2	CASSPWTGGSFNEQFF
TRBJ1-5	large	TRBV10-3	CAISGAGSNQPQHF
TRBJ1-6	-	TRBV7-3	CASSLQGGLNSPLHF
TRBJ1-2	-	TRBV19	CASVARAAYGYTF
TRBJ2-5	-	TRBV2	CASVTGGETQYF
TRBJ1-1	-	TRBV5-1	CASSFLAGGNTEAFF
TRBJ1-4	-	TRBV2	CASSETRGGEKLFF
TRBJ2-7	-	TRBV27	CASSAGLRSYEQYF
TRBJ2-3	-	TRBV11-3	CASSLGVGSGTDTQYF
TRBJ1-2	-	TRBV19	CASSIAGDGYTF
TRBJ1-6	few	TRBV19	CASSIDGQGTNSPLHF
TRBJ1-1	once	TRBV5-1	CASGTGGAGTEAFF
TRBJ1-1	-	TRBV6-6	CASSPNRGSHLNTEAFF
TRBJ2-2	few	TRBV7-9	CASSLQANTGELFF
TRBJ2-2	-	TRBV6-6	CASSNTGTPNTGELFF
TRBJ2-4	-	TRBV20-1	CSASLANIQYF
TRBJ2-5	-	TRBV29-1	CSVDPAGVVTQYF
TRBJ1-5	-	TRBV25-1	CASSDRAHQPQHF